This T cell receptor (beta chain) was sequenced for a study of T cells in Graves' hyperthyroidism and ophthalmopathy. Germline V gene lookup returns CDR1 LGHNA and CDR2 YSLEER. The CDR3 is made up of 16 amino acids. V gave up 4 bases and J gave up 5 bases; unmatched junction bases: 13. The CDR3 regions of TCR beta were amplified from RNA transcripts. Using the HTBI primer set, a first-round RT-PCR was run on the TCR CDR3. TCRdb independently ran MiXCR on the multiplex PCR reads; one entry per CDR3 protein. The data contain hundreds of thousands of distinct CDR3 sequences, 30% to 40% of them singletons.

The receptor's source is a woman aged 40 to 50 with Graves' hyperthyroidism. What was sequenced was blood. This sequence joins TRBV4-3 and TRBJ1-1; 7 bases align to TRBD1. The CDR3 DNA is TGCGCCAGCAGCCGATACGAGAGTGACAGGGTGACTGAAGCTTTCTTT. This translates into CASSRYESDRVTEAFF.